This T cell receptor (beta chain) was obtained from a study of T cells in narcolepsy. Study-wide points: Autoreactive HCRT-specific and TRIB2-specific clonotypes were marked in same-patient CSF-versus-blood CD4+ comparisons. Autoreactive clone sequences were missing from some blood memory CD4+ repertoires.

The CDR3 sequence is 15 residues long. Germline V lookup: CDR1 SGHNT, CDR2 YYREEE (reference sequence). V lost 0 bases and J 2 bases, leaving 11 bases between the germline ends. With respect to this clone: Its target is not known.

TCRdb's table, derived via immunoSEQ multiplex PCR, lists solely in-frame clones and lacks some. The sample lists some 34,000 clones; roughly 77% were seen once. The sequence came from a human donor in good health. The chain links TRBV5-4 to TRBJ2-5; D is perhaps TRBD2 (6 bases). The sequenced sample was memory (CD45RA-) CD4+ T cells from blood. In DNA form, the CDR3 reads TGTGCCAGCAGCTTGGACCCGGGGGTTCAAGAGACCCAGTACTTC. Protein product: CASSLDPGVQETQYF.